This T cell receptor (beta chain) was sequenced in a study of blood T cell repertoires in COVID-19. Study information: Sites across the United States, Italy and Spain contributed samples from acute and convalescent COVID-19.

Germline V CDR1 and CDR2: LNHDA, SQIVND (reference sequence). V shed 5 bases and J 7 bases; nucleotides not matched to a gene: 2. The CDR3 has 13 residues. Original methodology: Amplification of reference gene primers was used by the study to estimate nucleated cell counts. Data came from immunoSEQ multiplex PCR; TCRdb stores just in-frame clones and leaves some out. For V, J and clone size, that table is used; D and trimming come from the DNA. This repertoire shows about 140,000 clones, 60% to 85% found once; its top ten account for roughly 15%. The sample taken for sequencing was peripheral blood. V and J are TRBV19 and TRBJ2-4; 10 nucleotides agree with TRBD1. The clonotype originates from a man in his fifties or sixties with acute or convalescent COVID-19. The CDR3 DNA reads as TGTGCCAGTAGTGCGGGACAGGGGAACATTCAGTACTTC. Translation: CASSAGQGNIQYF.